One sample yielded the 2 T cell receptor beta chains listed below, sequenced in a study of blood T cell repertoires in COVID-19. This table comes from immunoSEQ multiplex PCR, and its TCRdb copy is limited to in-frame clones, with some not included. This table has 120,000 or so clones, around three quarters appearing once. Specimen: peripheral blood. The receptor set was obtained from a woman aged 70-85 years with acute or convalescent COVID-19.

This chain connects TRBV15 to TRBJ2-1; D not certain. V dropped 0 bases and J dropped 5 bases, with 8 bases sitting between them. This CDR3 spans 14 amino acids. Germline V gene sequence: CDR1 LNHNV, CDR2 YYDKDF (reference sequence). Written as DNA, the CDR3 is TGTGCCACCAGCAGAGAGTGGAGTAACAATGAGCAGTTCTTC. Residues: CATSREWSNNEQFF.

The CDR3 loop is CASSFPSPNYGYTF. Written as DNA, the CDR3 is TGTGCCAGCAGCTTTCCCAGTCCTAACTATGGCTACACCTTC. The genes are TRBV7-9 and TRBJ1-2; no firm D call. V was cut by 3 bases and J by 0 bases, with 8 bases left in between. The CDR3 contains 14 residues. Germline V lookup: CDR1 SEHNR, CDR2 FQNEAQ (reference sequence). Using reference TRBV7-9 and TRBJ1-2 for the parts outside the CDR3, the full variable domain is DTGVSQNPRHKITKRGQNVTFRCDPISEHNRLYWYRQTLGQGPEFLTYFQNEAQLEKSRLLSDRFSAERPKGSFSTLEIQRTEQGDSAMYLCASSFPSPNYGYTFGSGTRLTVV.